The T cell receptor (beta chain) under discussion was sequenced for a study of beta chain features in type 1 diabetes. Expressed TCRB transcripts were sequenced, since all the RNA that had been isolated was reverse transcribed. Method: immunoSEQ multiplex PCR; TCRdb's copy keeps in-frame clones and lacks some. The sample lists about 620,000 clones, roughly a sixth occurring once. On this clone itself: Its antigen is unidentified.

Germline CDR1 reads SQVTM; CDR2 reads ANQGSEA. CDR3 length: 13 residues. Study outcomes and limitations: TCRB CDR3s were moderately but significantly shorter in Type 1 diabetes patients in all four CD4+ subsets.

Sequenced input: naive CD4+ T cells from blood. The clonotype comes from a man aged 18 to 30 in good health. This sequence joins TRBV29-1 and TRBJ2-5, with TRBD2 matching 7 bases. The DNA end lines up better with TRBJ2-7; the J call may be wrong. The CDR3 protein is CSASPGGFYEQYF. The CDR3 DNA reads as TGCAGCGCCTCCCCGGGAGGCTTCTACGAGCAGTACTTC.